Presented here are 9 T cell receptor beta chains from one specimen sequenced in a study of T cells expressing NK-cell markers. Following a re-call of the 5' RACE reads, TCRdb has one entry per CDR3 protein and lacks DNA. In all, the sample yields 550,000 or so distinct CDR3 sequences. The sample comprised blood T cells: a sorted CD56 or NKG2C T cell subset, CD4+ or CD8+ T cells, or bulk PBMC T cells (not recorded which). The source of these receptors is a man between 18 and 35 years old in good health.

The CDR3 sequence is CASRPLSPASYGYTF. The V gene is TRBV6-1, the J gene TRBJ1-2; the D gene TCRdb calls, TRBD1, cannot be checked with no DNA. The germline V gene has CDR1 MNHNS and CDR2 SASEGT. The CDR3 runs to 15 residues.

The chain carries TRBV28 and TRBJ2-1; TCRdb outputs TRBD1, but without DNA this stays unchecked. Germline CDR1 reads MDHEN; CDR2 reads SYDVKM. The CDR3 loop spans 16 amino acids. The CDR3 spells CASRPGGASSYNEQFF. The full variable domain, in which reference TRBV28 and TRBJ2-1 provide the parts outside the CDR3, is DVKVTQSSRYLVKRTGEKVFLECVQDMDHENMFWYRQDPGLGLRLIYFSYDVKMKEKGDIPEGYSVSREKKERFSLILESASTNQTSMYLCASRPGGASSYNEQFFGPGTRLTVL.

The chain recombines TRBV27 with TRBJ1-2; lacking DNA, the TRBD1 call made by TCRdb goes unchecked. CDR3 length equals 16 residues. The germline V gene has CDR1 MNHEY and CDR2 SMNVEV (reference sequence). CDR3 loop: CASSYLPDRGTYGYTF.

The gene calls are TRBV29-1 and TRBJ2-1; TCRdb outputs TRBD1, but without DNA this stays unchecked. CDR1 and CDR2 from the germline V gene are SQVTM and ANQGSEA. The CDR3 loop spans 15 amino acids. The CDR3 reads CSGARLSKDTGEQFF.

The chain links TRBV23-1 to TRBJ2-5; the TCRdb D gene call, TRBD1, has no DNA to confirm it. TRBV23-1 carries the ORF label, with uncertain function. The CDR3 covers 15 residues. CDR3 protein: CASSQEQGNVETQYF.

CDR3 region: CASSSTTGFEQYF. The rearrangement links TRBV12-3 or TRBV12-4 to TRBJ2-7. The CDR3 totals 13 residues.

The chain joins TRBV5-1 to TRBJ1-3; the D call of TRBD1 rests on TCRdb alone, since no DNA is present to check it. From germline, CDR1 is SGHRS and CDR2 YFSETQ. CDR3 length: 16 residues. Here the CDR3 reads CASSSGGPGSGNTIYF. Drawing the rest from reference TRBV5-1 and TRBJ1-3, the complete variable domain is KAGVTQTPRYLIKTRGQQVTLSCSPISGHRSVSWYQQTPGQGLQFLFEYFSETQRNKGNFPGRFSGRQFSNSRSEMNVSTLELGDSALYLCASSSGGPGSGNTIYFGEGSWLTVV.

J is TRBJ2-5 and V is TRBV21-1; TCRdb's D call of TRBD1 is untestable without DNA. TRBV21-1 is a pseudogene segment. The CDR3 loop spans 16 amino acids. This chain's CDR3 is CATSRGHSPGRETQYF.

The V gene is TRBV2, the J gene TRBJ2-4; TCRdb proposes TRBD2, but this gene call is untestable without DNA. CDR3 size: 15 residues. Germline lookup yields CDR1 SNHLY and CDR2 FYNNEI. The CDR3 here is CASDPGRVAKNIQYF.